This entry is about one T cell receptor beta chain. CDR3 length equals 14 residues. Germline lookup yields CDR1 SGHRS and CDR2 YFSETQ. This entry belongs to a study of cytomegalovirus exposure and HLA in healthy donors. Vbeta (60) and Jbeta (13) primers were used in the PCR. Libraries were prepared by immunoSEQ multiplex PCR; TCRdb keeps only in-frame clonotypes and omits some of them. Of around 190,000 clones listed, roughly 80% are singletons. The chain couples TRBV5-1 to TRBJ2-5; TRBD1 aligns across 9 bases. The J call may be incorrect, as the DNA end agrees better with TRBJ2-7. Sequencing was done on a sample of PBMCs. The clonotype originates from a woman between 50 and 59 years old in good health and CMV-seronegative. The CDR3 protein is CASSSRDRETEQYF. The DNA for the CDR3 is TGCGCCAGCAGCTCCCGGGACAGGGAGACCGAGCAGTACTTC.